One sample yielded the 31 T cell receptor beta chains listed below, sequenced in a study of shared clonotypes between healthy human individuals. Naive-designated CD8 cells lacked CD45RO, were positively enriched for CCR7, and omitted terminally differentiated effector memory CD45RA+ cells. Method: immunoSEQ multiplex PCR; TCRdb's copy keeps in-frame clones and lacks some. The data hold more than 550,000 clones, with approximately 90% observed a single time. The sequenced material came from naive CD8+ T cells sorted from blood. The receptors derive from a man younger than 45 in good health.

The rearrangement uses TRBV6-5 and TRBJ2-7; D is unresolved. V dropped 6 bases and J dropped 5 bases, with 11 bases sitting between them. Germline CDR1 and CDR2: MNHEY and SVGAGI. The CDR3 has 12 amino acids. CDR3 in DNA: TGTGCCAGCAGACCTTTTCCTCACGAGCAGTACTTC. This gives the protein CASRPFPHEQYF.

CDR3 coding DNA: TGTGCCACCAGCAGAGGAAGGGCGGGAGCCTACGAGCAGTACTTC. This translates into CATSRGRAGAYEQYF. V is TRBV15 and J is TRBJ2-7, with 7 positions matching TRBD2. Germline trimming cut 1 base from V and 2 bases from J; bases unmatched to any gene: 5. CDR1 LNHNV and CDR2 YYDKDF come from the germline V gene (reference sequence). This CDR3 is built from 15 residues.

In this sample, this clone turned up once. This sequence joins TRBV7-3 and TRBJ1-2; D perhaps matches TRBD1 (6 bases). Between the trimmed V and J ends, which lost 4 bases and 7 bases, there was a span of 13 bases. CDR1 and CDR2 (germline): SGHTA, FQGTGA. CDR3 length: 13 residues. CDR3 sequence: CASSSTGNGGYTF. CDR3 DNA: TGTGCCAGCAGCTCCACAGGGAATGGTGGCTACACCTTC.

With regard to this clone: The same CDR3 can be traced to other DNA sequences in this sample. The rearrangement uses TRBV27 and TRBJ2-3; D gene ambiguous. The CDR3 is 13 residues long. Trimming removed 1 base at V and 1 base at J, with 3 bases between. Per germline, CDR1 MNHEY and CDR2 SMNVEV (reference sequence). CDR3 sequence reads: CASSLFGTDTQYF. CDR3 nucleotide sequence: TGTGCCAGCAGTTTATTCGGCACAGATACGCAGTATTTT.

In nucleotides, the CDR3 is TGTGCCAGCAGCCCACGACAGGGGGGTGGCAATGAGCAGTTCTTC. This encodes CASSPRQGGGNEQFF. The chain recombines TRBV7-9 with TRBJ2-1; 9 bases map to TRBD1. CDR1 and CDR2 from the germline V gene are SEHNR and FQNEAQ (reference sequence). J lost 6 bases, V lost 5 bases, and 8 bases had no gene match. The CDR3 runs to 15 residues.

This rearrangement joins TRBV5-1 to TRBJ2-7; 9 positions agree with TRBD1. The CDR3 has 15 residues. The germline V gene encodes CDR1 SGHRS and CDR2 YFSETQ. The junction had 7 bases not matched to a gene; V was cut back by 4 bases and J by 2 bases. CDR3 in DNA: TGCGCCAGCAGCGCGCCCCGACAGGGGGCCTACGAGCAGTACTTC. This gives the protein CASSAPRQGAYEQYF. The variable domain in full, with the rest retrieved from reference TRBV5-1 and TRBJ2-7, is KAGVTQTPRYLIKTRGQQVTLSCSPISGHRSVSWYQQTPGQGLQFLFEYFSETQRNKGNFPGRFSGRQFSNSRSEMNVSTLELGDSALYLCASSAPRQGAYEQYFGPGTRLTVT.

The chain is built from TRBV4-3 and TRBJ2-1; D may correspond to TRBD1 or TRBD2 (5 bases each). Germline CDR1 and CDR2: LGHNA and YSLEER. The CDR3 contains 18 residues. V gave up 1 base and J gave up 4 bases, with 20 bases separating them. The CDR3 bases are TGCGCCAGCAGCCAAGTCTGGGGGAGCCCCTCCCCTTACAATGAGCAGTTCTTC. Its translation: CASSQVWGSPSPYNEQFF.

This chain joins TRBV7-9 and TRBJ1-3; D ambiguous. Germline CDR1 SEHNR, CDR2 FQNEAQ (reference sequence). Trimming stripped 5 bases from V and 9 bases from J, with 20 bases between. The CDR3 covers 15 residues. The CDR3 nucleotides read TGTGCCAGCAGCGTCCGGGATTCTGGGTTGCGCACCATATATTTT. As protein: CASSVRDSGLRTIYF.

This sequence joins TRBV6-5 and TRBJ1-2, with 10 positions matching TRBD1. There are 16 residues in the CDR3. The trim removed 4 bases at V and 8 bases at J, leaving 13 bases unmatched. CDR1 and CDR2 (germline): MNHEY, SVGAGI. CDR3 DNA: TGTGCCAGCAGTTTCGGATCGGGACAGGGGAGGATCGGCTACACCTTC. Amino acids: CASSFGSGQGRIGYTF.

This clone appeared a few times. J is TRBJ2-1 and V is TRBV10-2; 9 positions agree with TRBD2. CDR1 is WSHSY, CDR2 SAAADI, per germline. The V segment lost 3 bases and the J segment 0 bases; nucleotides outside the gene matches: 3. This CDR3 has 16 amino acids. The CDR3 region is CASSEGGRASYNEQFF. The CDR3 bases are TGCGCCAGCAGTGAAGGCGGGAGGGCCTCCTACAATGAGCAGTTCTTC.

The J gene is TRBJ1-1, the V gene TRBV11-2; 8 nucleotides agree with TRBD1. The V gene end was trimmed by 5 bases and the J gene end by 1 base; junction bases not matched to a gene: 12. CDR3 length: 17 residues. Germline assignment: CDR1 SGHAT and CDR2 FQNNGV. In DNA form, the CDR3 reads TGTGCCAGCAGCCCCAATTACTGGACAGGGTCGAACACTGAAGCTTTCTTT. It is translated as CASSPNYWTGSNTEAFF. The variable domain in full, with the rest retrieved from reference TRBV11-2 and TRBJ1-1, is EAGVAQSPRYKIIEKRQSVAFWCNPISGHATLYWYQQILGQGPKLLIQFQNNGVVDDSQLPKDRFSAERLKGVDSTLKIQPAKLEDSAVYLCASSPNYWTGSNTEAFFGQGTRLTVV.

There are a few counts of this clone. The chain links TRBV14 to TRBJ2-5, with D unclear. The CDR3 is 17 amino acids. Looked up from germline, CDR1 is SGHDN and CDR2 is FVKESK. Trimming removed 0 bases from V and 3 bases from J, with 17 bases in between. DNA of the CDR3: TGTGCCAGCAGCCAAGATGCTTTGACAAACTTCAAAGAGACCCAGTACTTC. The encoded protein is CASSQDALTNFKETQYF.

The rearrangement links TRBV19 to TRBJ1-2; D is ambiguous. CDR3 length: 17 amino acids. CDR1 and CDR2 (germline): LNHDA, SQIVND (reference sequence). V lost 5 bases and J 4 bases, leaving 23 bases between the germline ends. In DNA form, the CDR3 reads TGTGCCAGTAGTCACCGGGCGCGTCAATCCCGCTCCTATGGCTACACCTTC. Protein: CASSHRARQSRSYGYTF. Drawing the rest from reference TRBV19 and TRBJ1-2, the complete variable domain is DGGITQSPKYLFRKEGQNVTLSCEQNLNHDAMYWYRQDPGQGLRLIYYSQIVNDFQKGDIAEGYSVSREKKESFPLTVTSAQKNPTAFYLCASSHRARQSRSYGYTFGSGTRLTVV.

Points on this clone: The sample carries other DNA sequences with the same CDR3. This chain uses TRBV7-6 with TRBJ2-7; D is possibly TRBD1 (5 bases). CDR1 SGHVS and CDR2 FNYEAQ come from the germline V gene. Deletions cut 4 bases from V and 4 bases from J, with 14 bases between. CDR3 length equals 14 residues. This CDR3 reads CASSYRDSTYEQYF. CDR3 coding DNA: TGTGCCAGCAGCTACCGTGACAGCACGTACGAGCAGTACTTC.

The J gene is TRBJ2-7, the V gene TRBV7-9, with D tentatively TRBD1 (6 bases). The CDR3 extends over 14 amino acids. Germline values: CDR1 SEHNR, CDR2 FQNEAQ (reference sequence). With 1 base removed from V and 2 bases from J, the gap between germline ends came to 9 bases. Written as DNA, the CDR3 is TGTGCCAGCAGCTTAGAACAGGGCCCCTACGAGCAGTACTTC. It is translated as CASSLEQGPYEQYF. Supplemented by reference TRBV7-9 and TRBJ2-7, the full variable domain reads DTGVSQNPRHKITKRGQNVTFRCDPISEHNRLYWYRQTLGQGPEFLTYFQNEAQLEKSRLLSDRFSAERPKGSFSTLEIQRTEQGDSAMYLCASSLEQGPYEQYFGPGTRLTVT.

This clone was observed once. The chain employs TRBV9 and TRBJ2-1; D is perhaps TRBD2 (6 bases). The germline V gene has CDR1 SGDLS and CDR2 YYNGEE. Trimming shortened V by 4 bases and J by 3 bases, and 20 bases separated the two germline ends. The CDR3 has 17 residues. The CDR3 DNA reads TGTGCCAGCAGCCGTTTCATCGTAGCGGACAACTACAATGAGCAGTTCTTC. Its protein is CASSRFIVADNYNEQFF. Full variable domain (missing parts from reference TRBV9 and TRBJ2-1): DSGVTQTPKHLITATGQRVTLRCSPRSGDLSVYWYQQSLDQGLQFLIQYYNGEERAKGNILERFSAQQFPDLHSELNLSSLELGDSALYFCASSRFIVADNYNEQFFGPGTRLTVL.

V usage is TRBV7-9 and J usage is TRBJ2-2; 11 nucleotides agree with TRBD2. V lost 1 base, J lost 4 bases, and 5 bases stayed unmatched. Germline lookup yields CDR1 SEHNR and CDR2 FQNEAQ (reference sequence). This CDR3 spans 17 amino acids. The chain's CDR3 is CASSLGMGTSGTGELFF. DNA for the CDR3: TGTGCCAGCAGCTTAGGGATGGGGACTAGCGGCACCGGGGAGCTGTTTTTT.

The chain carries TRBV14 and TRBJ1-2; no clear D gene. This CDR3 has 16 amino acids. Germline assignment: CDR1 SGHDN and CDR2 FVKESK. Trimming left V 0 bases short and J 1 base short, with 12 bases between. This chain's CDR3 is CASSQDFGEYNYGYTF. The CDR3 nucleotides read TGTGCCAGCAGCCAAGATTTTGGGGAGTATAACTATGGCTACACCTTC. Full variable domain (remainder filled in from reference TRBV14 and TRBJ1-2): EAGVTQFPSHSVIEKGQTVTLRCDPISGHDNLYWYRRVMGKEIKFLLHFVKESKQDESGMPNNRFLAERTGGTYSTLKVQPAELEDSGVYFCASSQDFGEYNYGYTFGSGTRLTVV.

In regard to this clone: Other nucleotide sequences from this sample produce the same CDR3. The chain couples TRBV19 to TRBJ2-7, with D perhaps matching TRBD1 or TRBD2 (5 bases each). V lost 5 bases to trimming and J lost 3 bases, with 11 bases between them. The CDR3 runs 13 residues. In germline, CDR1 is LNHDA, CDR2 SQIVND (reference sequence). The CDR3 DNA sequence: TGTGCCAGTAGTCTCGGGGCGGGCTACGAGCAGTACTTC. Translating it yields CASSLGAGYEQYF.

This clone showed up just once. The J gene is TRBJ2-7, the V gene TRBV4-1; unclear D gene. V gave up 0 bases and J gave up 0 bases, with 9 bases separating them. The CDR3 is 15 amino acids. Germline lookup yields CDR1 MGHRA and CDR2 YSYEKL. CDR3 region: CASSQDARSSYEQYF. The CDR3, as DNA: TGCGCCAGCAGCCAAGATGCGCGAAGCTCCTACGAGCAGTACTTC.

V is TRBV27 and J is TRBJ2-7, with TRBD2 as a possible D gene (6 bases). CDR3 length: 13 amino acids. Germline lookup yields CDR1 MNHEY and CDR2 SMNVEV (reference sequence). The ends were cut back, 6 bases at V and 3 bases at J, with 12 bases in the middle. CDR3 region: CASRDGSGYEQYF. In nucleotides, the CDR3 is TGTGCCAGCAGAGATGGTAGCGGCTACGAGCAGTACTTC.

The chain links TRBV6-6 to TRBJ1-5; D not resolved. Deletions cut 2 bases from V and 2 bases from J, with 10 bases between. The CDR3 has 15 amino acids. CDR1 is MNHNY and CDR2 is SVGAGI in the germline V gene (reference sequence). CDR3 DNA sequence: TGTGCCAGCAGTTACAGTACGAACCGCAATCAGCCCCAGCATTTT. Translated: CASSYSTNRNQPQHF.

This sequence joins TRBV19 and TRBJ2-2; D ambiguous. The CDR3 is made up of 14 amino acids. Looked up from germline, CDR1 is LNHDA and CDR2 is SQIVND (reference sequence). Trimming took 8 bases from V and 3 from J, leaving 13 bases between them. The CDR3 DNA is TGTGCCAGTGGACCGATAGCAGACACCGGGGAGCTGTTTTTT. This sequence encodes CASGPIADTGELFF.

This clone is a singleton in its sample. The gene calls are TRBV28 and TRBJ2-5; the D is unclear. This CDR3 has 13 amino acids. Germline V gene data show CDR1 as MDHEN and CDR2 as SYDVKM. The V end was cut by 10 bases, the J end by 7 bases, with 19 bases between. DNA of the CDR3: TGTGCCACCACCCAAGACCTATTGTGGACCCAGTACTTC. Its translation: CATTQDLLWTQYF. Full variable domain (rest looked up from reference TRBV28 and TRBJ2-5): DVKVTQSSRYLVKRTGEKVFLECVQDMDHENMFWYRQDPGLGLRLIYFSYDVKMKEKGDIPEGYSVSREKKERFSLILESASTNQTSMYLCATTQDLLWTQYFGPGTRLLVL.

This chain links TRBV4-1 with TRBJ1-1; D is unclear. This CDR3 has 13 residues. V was clipped by 0 bases and J by 5 bases, with 7 bases between them. The germline V gene encodes CDR1 MGHRA and CDR2 YSYEKL. CDR3 sequence: CASSQDLGTEAFF. DNA of the CDR3: TGCGCCAGCAGCCAAGATCTTGGTACTGAAGCTTTCTTT.

The chain joins TRBV7-9 to TRBJ1-4; TRBD1 is a possible D gene (6 bases). Trimming removed 5 bases from V and 6 bases from J, with 19 bases in between. This CDR3 has 16 residues. Germline V CDR1 and CDR2: SEHNR, FQNEAQ (reference sequence). In DNA, the CDR3 is TGTGCCAGCAGCGACACCGGGGCACAGGGTTATGAAAAACTGTTTTTT. Protein: CASSDTGAQGYEKLFF.

The V call is TRBV5-5, the J call TRBJ2-7; D is ambiguous. The CDR3 consists of 13 residues. V shed 3 bases and J shed 0 bases, with 7 bases lying between them. From germline, CDR1 is SGHKS and CDR2 YYEKEE (reference sequence). CDR3 in amino acids: CASSSQDSYEQYF. The CDR3, as DNA: TGTGCCAGCAGCTCCCAGGACTCCTACGAGCAGTACTTC.

The chain couples TRBV11-3 to TRBJ2-1; D gene ambiguous. The V end was cut by 1 base, the J end by 10 bases, with 5 bases between. The germline V gene encodes CDR1 SGHNT and CDR2 YENEEA. The CDR3 is 11 amino acids. The CDR3 here is CASSLGSEQFF. CDR3 coding DNA: TGTGCCAGCAGCTTAGGGAGCGAGCAGTTCTTC.

The chain links TRBV5-6 to TRBJ2-7, with 7 bases lining up with TRBD1. Germline CDR1 reads SGHDT; CDR2 reads YYEEEE. J lost 5 bases, V lost 6 bases, and 11 bases had no gene match. This CDR3 comprises 14 residues. The CDR3, as DNA: TGTGCCAGCAACCCCACAGGGGTCATCCACGAGCAGTACTTC. Translation: CASNPTGVIHEQYF.

The rearrangement uses TRBV7-8 and TRBJ2-3, with TRBD2 matching 8 bases. CDR1 SGHVS and CDR2 FQNEAQ come from the germline V gene. CDR3 length equals 12 residues. V lost 4 bases and J lost 12; bases outside the gene matches: 6. CDR3 DNA sequence: TGTGCCAGCAGCTCGGGACTAGGGGGACAGTATTTT. The encoded protein is CASSSGLGGQYF.

The genes are TRBV4-3 and TRBJ1-4, with D perhaps matching TRBD1 (5 bases). This CDR3 has 15 amino acids. Per germline, CDR1 LGHNA and CDR2 YSLEER. V lost 0 bases to trimming and J lost 8 bases, with 13 bases between them. The CDR3 sequence is CASSQDYSGGEKLFF. The CDR3 region has the DNA TGCGCCAGCAGCCAAGATTATTCGGGGGGGGAAAAACTGTTTTTT.